This T cell receptor beta chain derives from a study of T cell changes during pregnancy in multiple sclerosis. Generated by immunoSEQ multiplex PCR, the TCRdb table keeps only in-frame clones and is missing some. The sample has 70,000 to 95,000 clones, over 75% seen once; the top ten hold 1.9%. Germline loops: CDR1 SGDLS, CDR2 YYNGEE. V trimming: 2 bases; J trimming: 7 bases; junction bases outside the gene matches: 6. This CDR3 is built from 15 residues. The source was peripheral blood, collected before pregnancy. The chain has TRBV9 and TRBJ1-5, with TRBD1 matching over 10 bases. The TCR was taken from a female donor with multiple sclerosis, enrolled in a pregnancy study. The CDR3 DNA sequence: TGTGCCAGCAGCGTTGAGCCGGACAGGGGGCAGCCCCAGCATTTT. Residues: CASSVEPDRGQPQHF.